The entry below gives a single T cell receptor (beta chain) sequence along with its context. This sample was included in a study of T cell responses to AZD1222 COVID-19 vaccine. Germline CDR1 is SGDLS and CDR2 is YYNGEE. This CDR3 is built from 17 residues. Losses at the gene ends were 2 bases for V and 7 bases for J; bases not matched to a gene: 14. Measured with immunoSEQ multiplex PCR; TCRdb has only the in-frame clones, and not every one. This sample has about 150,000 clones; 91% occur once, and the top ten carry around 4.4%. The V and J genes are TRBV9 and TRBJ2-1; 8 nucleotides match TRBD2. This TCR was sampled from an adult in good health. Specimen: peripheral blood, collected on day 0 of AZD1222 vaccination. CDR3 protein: CASSVQTGTRGGNEQFF. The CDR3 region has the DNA TGTGCCAGCAGCGTTCAGACCGGGACTAGGGGAGGTAATGAGCAGTTCTTC.